A single sample gave rise to the 24 T cell receptor beta chains below, sequenced in a study of T cells after yellow fever vaccination. TCRdb reprocessed the 5' RACE reads with MiXCR, giving one entry per CDR3 protein. The sample has approximately 550,000 distinct CDR3 sequences, less than 15% seen once. The specimen was PBMCs, collected on the day of the yellow fever booster vaccination. The receptors shown here come from a young man who received the YFV17D yellow fever vaccine.

A few counts support this clonotype. The genes are TRBV5-6 and TRBJ2-3; a weak D match, TRBD1 (6 bases). The V and J ends lost 3 bases and 7 bases respectively, with 15 bases between them. Germline CDR1 and CDR2: SGHDT and YYEEEE. The CDR3 is made up of 14 amino acids. The DNA for the CDR3 is TGTGCCAGCAGCTCAATACAGGGAGCTAATACGCAGTATTTT. Amino acid sequence: CASSSIQGANTQYF.

This clonotype turned up a few times. This chain uses TRBV2 with TRBJ2-7; 9 bases fit TRBD1. This CDR3 spans 14 amino acids. The germline V gene encodes CDR1 SNHLY and CDR2 FYNNEI. With V trimmed by 6 bases and J by 6 bases, 9 bases remained unmatched. The CDR3 sequence is CASSPGTGSFEQYF. In DNA form, the CDR3 reads TGTGCCAGCAGCCCCGGGACAGGGTCTTTCGAGCAGTACTTC.

The chain is built from TRBV29-1 and TRBJ2-7, with D possibly TRBD1 on 5 matching bases. From germline, CDR1 is SQVTM and CDR2 ANQGSEA. The CDR3 consists of 14 residues. V dropped 6 bases and J dropped 6 bases, with 21 bases sitting between them. The CDR3 DNA reads as TGCAGCGTCCTCGGCCTACAGGAGTCGCGCGAGCAGTACTTC. Translation: CSVLGLQESREQYF.

A few counts support this clonotype. The chain has TRBV12-3 or TRBV12-4 and TRBJ2-7; possible D gene TRBD2, 5 bases. Trimming stripped 3 bases from V and 0 bases from J, with 18 bases between. This CDR3 is 17 amino acids long. The CDR3 coding sequence is TGTGCCAGCAGTTTCGGACTCTTAAGAACCACCTCCTACGAGCAGTACTTC. It is translated as CASSFGLLRTTSYEQYF.

The rearrangement uses TRBV15 and TRBJ2-1, with 8 bases fitting TRBD1. Looked up from germline, CDR1 is LNHNV and CDR2 is YYDKDF (reference sequence). V was clipped by 0 bases and J by 7 bases; unmatched bases: 11. CDR3 size: 17 residues. This CDR3 is CATSRDPEGTGGNEQFF. CDR3 coding DNA: TGTGCCACCAGCAGAGATCCCGAGGGAACAGGGGGAAATGAGCAGTTCTTC. Using reference TRBV15 and TRBJ2-1 for the parts outside the CDR3, the full variable domain is DAMVIQNPRYQVTQFGKPVTLSCSQTLNHNVMYWYQQKSSQAPKLLFHYYDKDFNNEADTPDNFQSRRPNTSFCFLDIRSPGLGDTAMYLCATSRDPEGTGGNEQFFGPGTRLTVL.

This clonotype has just a few counts. The rearrangement uses TRBV3-1 and TRBJ1-1, with D uncertain. CDR3 length: 17 residues. Germline CDR1 reads LGHDT; CDR2 reads YNNKEL (reference sequence). Trimming shortened V by 4 bases and J by 0 bases, and 18 bases separated the two germline ends. CDR3 in amino acids: CASSPSGTWFMNTEAFF. The CDR3 DNA reads as TGTGCCAGCAGCCCTTCAGGAACCTGGTTCATGAACACTGAAGCTTTCTTT.

In this sample, this clonotype turned up a few times. V usage is TRBV29-1 and J usage is TRBJ2-1; tentatively, D is TRBD2 (5 bases). The CDR3 totals 14 residues. Trimming left V 1 base short and J 4 bases short, with 11 bases between. Germline V CDR1 and CDR2: SQVTM, ANQGSEA. The CDR3 reads CSVEGGIGYNEQFF. CDR3 sequence (DNA): TGCAGCGTTGAAGGAGGGATTGGTTACAATGAGCAGTTCTTC.

V and J are TRBV5-5 and TRBJ2-1; weak D call: TRBD1 (5 bases). V lost 7 bases and J 16 bases, leaving 24 bases between the germline ends. The CDR3 spans 13 residues. Per germline, CDR1 SGHKS and CDR2 YYEKEE (reference sequence). CDR3 residues: CASGSKLSGPTFF. CDR3 coding DNA: TGTGCCAGCGGCTCAAAGCTGTCAGGGCCTACATTCTTC.

The chain uses TRBV10-2 and TRBJ2-7; D perhaps matches TRBD1 (5 bases). Per the germline V gene, CDR1 is WSHSY and CDR2 is SAAADI. CDR3 size: 13 residues. The V and J ends lost 5 bases and 2 bases respectively, with 10 bases between them. As DNA, the CDR3 is TGCGCCAGCAGTAAACAGGATCCCTACGAGCAGTACTTC. Encoded protein: CASSKQDPYEQYF.

The V and J genes are TRBV27 and TRBJ2-1; 7 positions match TRBD2. Germline V gives CDR1 MNHEY, CDR2 SMNVEV (reference sequence). J was trimmed by 5 bases and V by 1 base; bases with no gene match: 14. CDR3 length: 18 amino acids. CDR3 amino acids: CASSLLGEGGSEDNEQFF. The CDR3, as DNA: TGTGCCAGCAGTTTATTGGGGGAGGGCGGATCGGAGGACAATGAGCAGTTCTTC.

This clonotype is a singleton in its sample. An end of the junction does not agree with germline; a read error may underlie this. The rearrangement links TRBV20-1 to TRBJ2-1; 8 bases fit TRBD2. The CDR3 has 14 residues. Germline V gene lookup returns CDR1 DFQATT and CDR2 SNEGSKA (reference sequence). CDR3 residues: CSARLSGRNNKQFF. CDR3 sequence (DNA): TGCAGTGCTAGGTTAAGCGGGAGAAACAATAAGCAGTTCTTC.

This CDR3 reads CASRWAATANSYNEQFF. The CDR3 DNA is TGTGCCAGCAGATGGGCCGCGACTGCCAACTCCTACAATGAGCAGTTCTTC. The rearrangement links TRBV6-1 to TRBJ2-1; D is undetermined. Trimming removed 6 bases from V and 0 bases from J, with 18 bases in between. CDR1 and CDR2 from the germline V gene are MNHNS and SASEGT. This CDR3 is 17 amino acids long.

The CDR3 protein is CASSLIGLAGGWGTDTQYF. The CDR3 coding sequence is TGTGCCAGCAGCTTGATTGGCCTAGCGGGAGGGTGGGGCACAGATACGCAGTATTTT. This sequence joins TRBV11-1 and TRBJ2-3; TRBD2 agrees at 12 bases. The V gene end was trimmed by 3 bases and the J gene end by 1 base; junction bases not matched to a gene: 11. The germline V gene has CDR1 SGHAT and CDR2 FQDESV (reference sequence). This CDR3 is built from 19 residues.

This clonotype was seen a handful of times. The chain has TRBV7-2 and TRBJ2-1; 13 nucleotides match TRBD2. With 5 bases clipped from V and 9 bases from J, the junction kept 7 bases outside the gene matches. CDR3 size: 15 residues. Looked up from germline, CDR1 is SGHTA and CDR2 is FQGNSA. This CDR3 is CASSPRLAGGLEQFF. The CDR3 DNA follows: TGTGCCAGCAGCCCCAGACTAGCGGGAGGTCTTGAGCAGTTCTTC.

V and J are TRBV29-1 and TRBJ2-1; tentatively, D is TRBD1 (6 bases). V gave up 7 bases and J gave up 8 bases, with 15 bases separating them. There are 12 residues in the CDR3. Germline CDR1 SQVTM, CDR2 ANQGSEA. CDR3 coding DNA: TGCAGCGCTCGGGATGCAGGGGATGAGCAGTTCTTC. Its protein product is CSARDAGDEQFF.

This clonotype was detected a few times. DNA for the CDR3: TGCAGCGTTGAACCTGCCGACAGGGCAATGTACGGCTACACCTTC. Protein: CSVEPADRAMYGYTF. This chain links TRBV29-1 with TRBJ1-2; 7 bases line up with TRBD1. Trimming cost V 2 bases and J 8 bases; bases outside gene matches: 14. CDR3 length: 15 amino acids. Per germline, CDR1 SQVTM and CDR2 ANQGSEA.

The chain uses TRBV20-1 and TRBJ2-2; 7 bases fit TRBD2. Trimming removed 3 bases from V and 7 bases from J; junction bases left unmatched: 5. The CDR3 runs 13 residues. Germline-derived CDR1 and CDR2 are DFQATT and SNEGSKA (reference sequence). The chain's CDR3 is CSASAGVGGELFF. CDR3 DNA: TGCAGTGCTAGTGCGGGGGTCGGCGGGGAGCTGTTTTTT.

The rearrangement links TRBV27 to TRBJ2-1; the match to TRBD2 covers 7 bases. The CDR3 has 14 amino acids. Germline CDR1 MNHEY, CDR2 SMNVEV (reference sequence). Losses at the gene ends were 8 bases for V and 5 bases for J; bases not matched to a gene: 9. CDR3 nucleotide sequence: TGTGCCAGCCTTGGGCTAGCGGACCACAATGAGCAGTTCTTC. Amino acid sequence: CASLGLADHNEQFF.

This chain joins TRBV3-1 and TRBJ2-5; maybe TRBD2 (5 bases). This CDR3 is 15 amino acids long. V was cut by 0 bases and J by 0 bases, with 8 bases left in between. The germline V gene encodes CDR1 LGHDT and CDR2 YNNKEL (reference sequence). Here the CDR3 DNA reads TGTGCCAGCAGCCAAGACGTGCGGGACCAAGAGACCCAGTACTTC. Its protein product is CASSQDVRDQETQYF.

There are a few counts of this clonotype. The chain links TRBV19 to TRBJ2-2, with TRBD2 matching 11 bases. V trimming: 5 bases; J trimming: 5 bases; junction bases outside the gene matches: 7. Germline V gene lookup returns CDR1 LNHDA and CDR2 SQIVND (reference sequence). This CDR3 contains 16 residues. The CDR3: CASSSTSGSFTGELFF. The CDR3 DNA is TGTGCCAGTAGTTCTACTAGCGGGAGTTTTACCGGGGAGCTGTTTTTT.

The rearrangement uses TRBV5-6 and TRBJ2-7; unclear D gene. Germline V gene lookup returns CDR1 SGHDT and CDR2 YYEEEE. The length of the CDR3 is 15 residues. Trimming removed 4 bases from V and 4 bases from J, with 18 bases in between. The CDR3 coding sequence is TGTGCCAGCAGCCCACCGACTGAGGACCGATACGAGCAGTACTTC. Protein: CASSPPTEDRYEQYF.

This clonotype was observed at least ten times. The chain links TRBV7-2 to TRBJ2-7; D possibly corresponds to TRBD1 (5 bases). The germline V gene encodes CDR1 SGHTA and CDR2 FQGNSA. Trimming cost V 0 bases and J 5 bases, with 11 bases left between them. The CDR3 contains 14 residues. CDR3 DNA sequence: TGTGCCAGCAGCTTAGCTCCAGGGAACCACGAGCAGTACTTC. This sequence encodes CASSLAPGNHEQYF. Full variable domain (remainder filled in from reference TRBV7-2 and TRBJ2-7): GAGVSQSPSNKVTEKGKDVELRCDPISGHTALYWYRQSLGQGLEFLIYFQGNSAPDKSGLPSDRFSAERTGGSVSTLTIQRTQQEDSAVYLCASSLAPGNHEQYFGPGTRLTVT.

The chain recombines TRBV18 with TRBJ2-7; D might be TRBD1 (6 bases). The CDR3 spans 14 residues. The V end was cut by 3 bases, the J end by 3 bases, with 12 bases between. CDR1 and CDR2 (germline): KGHSH, LQKENI. The CDR3 DNA is TGTGCCAGCTCACCCGGGACACCGAACTACGAGCAGTACTTC. Translation: CASSPGTPNYEQYF.

The chain is built from TRBV4-3 and TRBJ2-3, with TRBD2 matching over 9 bases. The V gene end was trimmed by 0 bases and the J gene end by 4 bases; junction bases not matched to a gene: 8. Looked up from germline, CDR1 is LGHNA and CDR2 is YSLEER. This CDR3 spans 17 amino acids. The CDR3 DNA sequence: TGCGCCAGCAGCCAAGACCCAGCTAGCGGGGAGGCAGATACGCAGTATTTT. It is translated as CASSQDPASGEADTQYF.